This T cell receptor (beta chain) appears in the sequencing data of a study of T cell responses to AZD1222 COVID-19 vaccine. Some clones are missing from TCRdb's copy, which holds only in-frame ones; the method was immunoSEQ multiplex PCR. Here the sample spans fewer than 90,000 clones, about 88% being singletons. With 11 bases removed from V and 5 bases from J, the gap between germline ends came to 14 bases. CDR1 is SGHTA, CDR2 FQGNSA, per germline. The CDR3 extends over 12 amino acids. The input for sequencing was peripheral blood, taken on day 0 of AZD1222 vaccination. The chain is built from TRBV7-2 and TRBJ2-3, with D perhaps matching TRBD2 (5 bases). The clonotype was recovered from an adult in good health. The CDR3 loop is CASRVAQDTQYF. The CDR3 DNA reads TGTGCCTCCCGGGTAGCGCAAGATACGCAGTATTTT.